The 3 T cell receptor beta chains reported below all come from one sample, sequenced in a study of shared clonotypes between healthy human individuals. Only in-frame clones appear in the TCRdb table, and some are missing; sequencing was by immunoSEQ multiplex PCR. This table holds 500,000 or so clones, about 96% found once. Sequencing was carried out using naive CD4+ T cells sorted from blood. The subset here: CD45RA+ positively selected. The receptors derive from a woman aged 25 to 39 in good health.

This chain uses TRBV9 with TRBJ2-1; 9 nucleotides line up with TRBD2. J was trimmed by 9 bases and V by 4 bases; bases with no gene match: 5. Germline CDR1 reads SGDLS; CDR2 reads YYNGEE. This CDR3 contains 13 residues. The CDR3 bases are TGTGCCAGCAGCCGTGTTAGCGGGAGTGAGCAGTTCTTC. This codes for CASSRVSGSEQFF.

The chain employs TRBV28 and TRBJ2-7, with D possibly being TRBD2 (6 bases). The V and J ends lost 3 bases and 3 bases respectively, with 12 bases between them. The CDR3 is 14 amino acids. The germline V gene encodes CDR1 MDHEN and CDR2 SYDVKM. As DNA, the CDR3 is TGTGCCAGCAGTTTGGGGCAGGGAGGCTACGAGCAGTACTTC. Its protein is CASSLGQGGYEQYF.

CDR3 in DNA: TGTGCCAGCAGTTCCCCGGGCAGGGGGCGGTACAATCAGCCCCAGCATTTT. Protein sequence: CASSSPGRGRYNQPQHF. The rearrangement uses TRBV28 and TRBJ1-5, with 8 bases that match TRBD1. The V and J ends lost 4 bases and 3 bases, in that order; junction bases with no gene match: 11. The CDR3 consists of 17 residues. CDR1 and CDR2 (germline): MDHEN, SYDVKM.